Following are 19 T cell receptor beta chains from one sample sequenced in a study of cytotoxic CD8 clonotypes in ibrutinib-treated CLL. Produced via immunoSEQ multiplex PCR; TCRdb's table is partial and in-frame only. The sample carries about 310,000 clones, roughly 79% recorded once. The material was PBMCs, obtained before ibrutinib treatment. These receptors all come from a human donor with chronic lymphocytic leukemia.

The J gene is TRBJ2-1, the V gene TRBV10-3; possible D gene TRBD2, 6 bases. Germline-derived CDR1 and CDR2 are ENHRY and SYGVKD. Trimming shortened V by 2 bases and J by 0 bases, and 14 bases separated the two germline ends. This CDR3 has 17 residues. The CDR3 spells CAISETLAGSSYNEQFF. CDR3 bases: TGTGCCATCAGTGAGACCCTGGCGGGGAGCTCCTACAATGAGCAGTTCTTC.

The chain uses TRBV27 and TRBJ2-1; 9 bases are a match to TRBD2. Per germline, CDR1 MNHEY and CDR2 SMNVEV (reference sequence). V was clipped by 6 bases and J by 6 bases; unmatched bases: 24. The CDR3 spans 20 residues. The CDR3 sequence is CASSYVLPGLAQYISNEQFF. In DNA, the CDR3 is TGTGCCAGCAGCTATGTTCTCCCGGGACTAGCACAATATATTTCCAATGAGCAGTTCTTC.

The chain is built from TRBV12-5 and TRBJ2-7, with D maybe TRBD1 (6 bases). The CDR3 consists of 15 residues. Trimming took off 7 bases at V and 3 bases at J, with 19 bases between the two ends. Germline V gene sequence: CDR1 LGHNT, CDR2 FRNRAP. The DNA of the CDR3 is TGTGCTAGTGTTCAGTGGGAGTCGGGACACTACGAGCAGTACTTC. As protein: CASVQWESGHYEQYF.

This rearrangement joins TRBV27 to TRBJ1-2; D gene unclear. Germline lookup yields CDR1 MNHEY and CDR2 SMNVEV (reference sequence). V gave up 4 bases and J gave up 0 bases, with 6 bases separating them. The CDR3 spans 13 residues. This CDR3 is CASSYSPNYGYTF. The CDR3 DNA reads TGTGCCAGCAGTTACAGCCCTAACTATGGCTACACCTTC.

This clone appeared a single time. The chain couples TRBV27 to TRBJ2-3; 7 bases map to TRBD2. Germline V gene data show CDR1 as MNHEY and CDR2 as SMNVEV (reference sequence). The CDR3 loop spans 13 amino acids. The V segment lost 6 bases and the J segment 4 bases; nucleotides outside the gene matches: 4. DNA of the CDR3: TGTGCCAGCAGCAGACTAGCTCCAGATACGCAGTATTTT. Its protein product is CASSRLAPDTQYF.

This clone has a handful of counts. V gene TRBV19 combines with J gene TRBJ1-1; weak D call: TRBD1 (6 bases). Between the trimmed V and J ends, which lost 3 bases and 2 bases, there was a span of 10 bases. The CDR3 loop spans 14 amino acids. Germline V gene lookup returns CDR1 LNHDA and CDR2 SQIVND (reference sequence). For the CDR3, the DNA is TGTGCCAGTAGTATCAGGGGTGAAAACACTGAAGCTTTCTTT. Protein: CASSIRGENTEAFF.

The gene calls are TRBV2 and TRBJ2-5; D unclear. CDR3 length: 13 residues. The V gene's germline CDR1 is SNHLY and CDR2 FYNNEI. V lost 7 bases and J 5 bases, leaving 14 bases between the germline ends. CDR3 residues: CASKERVLETQYF. CDR3 sequence (DNA): TGTGCCAGCAAAGAAAGGGTACTTGAGACCCAGTACTTC.

DNA of the CDR3: TGCGCCAGCACCACAACAGATACGCAGTATTTT. Translation gives CASTTTDTQYF. This rearrangement joins TRBV5-1 to TRBJ2-3; D ambiguous. This CDR3 spans 11 amino acids. Germline assignment: CDR1 SGHRS and CDR2 YFSETQ. V shed 6 bases and J shed 3 bases, with 5 bases lying between them.

This clone was detected only once. J is TRBJ2-1 and V is TRBV19, with 14 bases that match TRBD2. The CDR3 spans 16 residues. Germline V lookup: CDR1 LNHDA, CDR2 SQIVND (reference sequence). J lost 6 bases, V lost 0 bases, and 1 base had no gene match. The CDR3 DNA is TGTGCCAGTAGTATAGACGGGACTAGCGGGGGCAATGAGCAGTTCTTC. It encodes CASSIDGTSGGNEQFF.

The rearrangement uses TRBV11-2 and TRBJ2-1; D is tentatively TRBD1 or TRBD2 (5 bases each). Germline V gives CDR1 SGHAT, CDR2 FQNNGV. V gave up 2 bases and J gave up 2 bases, with 22 bases separating them. The CDR3 has 19 amino acids. CDR3 loop: CASSLFFGHRDRAYNEQFF. CDR3 in DNA: TGTGCCAGCAGCTTATTTTTTGGTCACCGGGACCGAGCCTACAATGAGCAGTTCTTC.

CDR3 DNA sequence: TGTGCCATCAGTGGGTGGGAGCGGTTGGATGAGCAGTTCTTC. Its translation is CAISGWERLDEQFF. The gene calls are TRBV10-3 and TRBJ2-1; D possibly corresponds to TRBD2 (5 bases). Trimming removed 4 bases at V and 8 bases at J, with 15 bases between. The CDR3 runs 14 residues. Germline lookup yields CDR1 ENHRY and CDR2 SYGVKD.

J is TRBJ2-3 and V is TRBV30; D may be TRBD1 or TRBD2 (5 bases each). CDR3 size: 14 residues. Trimming took off 0 bases at V and 5 bases at J, with 12 bases between the two ends. Germline values: CDR1 GTSNPN, CDR2 SVGIG (reference sequence). CDR3 loop: CAWSVHGALDTQYF. The CDR3 coding sequence is TGTGCCTGGAGTGTACACGGGGCCCTAGATACGCAGTATTTT.

This clone was recorded a few times. CDR3 DNA: TGCGCCAGCAGCCAAGTGGGGACTAGAGGGTCCTACGAGCAGTACTTC. It codes for CASSQVGTRGSYEQYF. The chain uses TRBV4-3 and TRBJ2-7; 8 nucleotides line up with TRBD2. The CDR3 has 16 residues. In germline, CDR1 is LGHNA, CDR2 YSLEER. With V trimmed by 1 base and J by 1 base, 6 bases remained unmatched.

The sample holds a few counts of this clone. V gene TRBV19 combines with J gene TRBJ1-1; possible D gene TRBD1, 6 bases. The CDR3 is made up of 15 amino acids. V lost 5 bases and J 0 bases, leaving 13 bases between the germline ends. Germline loops: CDR1 LNHDA, CDR2 SQIVND (reference sequence). The CDR3 coding sequence is TGTGCCAGTAGTGGGGGAGGGACAATGAACACTGAAGCTTTCTTT. It encodes CASSGGGTMNTEAFF.

The rearrangement links TRBV20-1 to TRBJ2-7, with D unclear. CDR1 is DFQATT and CDR2 is SNEGSKA in the germline V gene (reference sequence). The CDR3 contains 11 residues. Written as DNA, the CDR3 is TGCAGGGTGGGCCCCTCCTACGAGCAGTACTTC. It yields the protein CRVGPSYEQYF.

The chain couples TRBV10-2 to TRBJ2-7; TRBD1 matches 8 bases. The V gene end was trimmed by 4 bases and the J gene end by 4 bases; junction bases not matched to a gene: 3. This CDR3 has 13 residues. The germline V gene has CDR1 WSHSY and CDR2 SAAADI. CDR3 region: CASSAGQVYEQYF. Written as DNA, the CDR3 is TGCGCCAGCAGTGCGGGACAGGTGTACGAGCAGTACTTC.

The chain recombines TRBV19 with TRBJ2-7; D is possibly TRBD1 (6 bases). This CDR3 is built from 15 residues. Deletions cut 5 bases from V and 5 bases from J, with 19 bases between. Looked up from germline, CDR1 is LNHDA and CDR2 is SQIVND (reference sequence). CDR3 DNA sequence: TGTGCCAGTAGTTCCCCCCGGACAGCCGGCAACGAGCAGTACTTC. Its protein is CASSSPRTAGNEQYF.

This chain connects TRBV7-8 to TRBJ1-1; D possibly corresponds to TRBD1 (6 bases). With 5 bases removed from V and 1 base from J, the gap between germline ends came to 8 bases. The CDR3 length is 13 residues. Per the germline V gene, CDR1 is SGHVS and CDR2 is FQNEAQ. CDR3 protein: CASSQTGNTEAFF. The CDR3 nucleotides are TGTGCCAGCAGCCAGACAGGGAACACTGAAGCTTTCTTT.

V gene TRBV20-1 combines with J gene TRBJ1-4; D is ambiguous. Germline V lookup: CDR1 DFQATT, CDR2 SNEGSKA (reference sequence). The CDR3 length is 11 residues. Trimming cost V 1 base and J 8 bases, with 5 bases left between them. The CDR3 sequence is CSARGREKLFF. DNA for the CDR3: TGCAGTGCTAGAGGTCGGGAAAAACTGTTTTTT.